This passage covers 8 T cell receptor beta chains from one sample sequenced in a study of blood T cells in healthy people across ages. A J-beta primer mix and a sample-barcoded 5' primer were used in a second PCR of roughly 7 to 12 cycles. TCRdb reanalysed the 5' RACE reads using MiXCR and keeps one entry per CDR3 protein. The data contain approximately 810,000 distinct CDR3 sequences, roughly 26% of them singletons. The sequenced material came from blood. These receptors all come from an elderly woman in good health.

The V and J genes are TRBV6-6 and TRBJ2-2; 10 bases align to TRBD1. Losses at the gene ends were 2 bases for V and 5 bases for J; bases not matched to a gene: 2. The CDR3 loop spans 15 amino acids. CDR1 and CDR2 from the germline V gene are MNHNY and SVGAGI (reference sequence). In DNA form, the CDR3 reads TGTGCCAGCAGTTACCGGGGACAGGGGACCGGGGAGCTGTTTTTT. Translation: CASSYRGQGTGELFF.

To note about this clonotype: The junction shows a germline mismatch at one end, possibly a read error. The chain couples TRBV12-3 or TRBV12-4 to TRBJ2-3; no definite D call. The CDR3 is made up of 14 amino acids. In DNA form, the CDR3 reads TGTGCCAGCAGCCTGACGGTGAGCACAGATGCGCAGTATTTT. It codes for CASSLTVSTDAQYF.

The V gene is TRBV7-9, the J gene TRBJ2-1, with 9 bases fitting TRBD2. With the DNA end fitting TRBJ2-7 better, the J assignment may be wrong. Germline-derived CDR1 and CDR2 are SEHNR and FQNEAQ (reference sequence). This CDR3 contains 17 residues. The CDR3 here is CASSSWRGGLSYNEQYF. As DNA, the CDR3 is TGTGCCAGCAGCTCCTGGCGGGGGGGTCTCTCCTACAATGAGCAGTACTTC.

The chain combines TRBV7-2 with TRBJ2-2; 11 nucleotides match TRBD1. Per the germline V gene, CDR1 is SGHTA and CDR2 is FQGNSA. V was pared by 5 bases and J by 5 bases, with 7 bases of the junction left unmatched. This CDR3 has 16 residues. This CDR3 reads CASSLKGTGGTGELFF. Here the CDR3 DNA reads TGTGCCAGCAGCCTTAAGGGGACAGGGGGGACCGGGGAGCTGTTTTTT.

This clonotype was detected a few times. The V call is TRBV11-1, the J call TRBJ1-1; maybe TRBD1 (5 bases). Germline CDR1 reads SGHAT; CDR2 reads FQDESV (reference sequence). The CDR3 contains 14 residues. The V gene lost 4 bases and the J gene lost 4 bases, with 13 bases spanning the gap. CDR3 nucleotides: TGTGCCAGCAGCTCCGAGGGGCCGGGCACTGAAGCTTTCTTT. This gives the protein CASSSEGPGTEAFF.

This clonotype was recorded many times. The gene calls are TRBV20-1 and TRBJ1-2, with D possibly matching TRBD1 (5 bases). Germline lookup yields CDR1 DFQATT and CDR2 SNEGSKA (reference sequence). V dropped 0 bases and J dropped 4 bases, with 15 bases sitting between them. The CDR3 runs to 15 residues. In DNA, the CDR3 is TGCAGTGCTAGAGACCCAGCAGGGTCGTCCTATGGCTACACCTTC. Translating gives CSARDPAGSSYGYTF.

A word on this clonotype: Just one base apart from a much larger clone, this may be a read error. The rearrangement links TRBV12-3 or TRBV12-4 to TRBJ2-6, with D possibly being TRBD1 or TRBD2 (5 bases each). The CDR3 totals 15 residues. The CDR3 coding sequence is TGTGCCAGCAGTCGTCCCCGTGTCGGGGCCAACGTCCGGACTTTC. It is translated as CASSRPRVGANVRTF.

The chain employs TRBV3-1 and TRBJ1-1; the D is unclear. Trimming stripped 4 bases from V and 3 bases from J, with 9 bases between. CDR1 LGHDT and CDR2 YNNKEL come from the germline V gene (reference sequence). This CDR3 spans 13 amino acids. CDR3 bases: TGTGCCAGCAGCCCCCAAGCAGACACTGAAGCTTTCTTT. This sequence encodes CASSPQADTEAFF.